This TCR beta chain was observed in a study of blood T cell repertoires in COVID-19. Trimming left V 0 bases short and J 1 base short, with 10 bases between. CDR3 size: 16 residues. CDR1 is MNHEY and CDR2 is SMNVEV in the germline V gene (reference sequence). Note on this clone: This CDR3 is also generated by other DNA sequences in the sample.

Sequencing was performed with immunoSEQ multiplex PCR; in TCRdb, only in-frame clones are kept and a portion is missing. The data contain 120,000 to 150,000 clones, about four fifths of them seen just once; the ten biggest clones take up 7.5% to 9.5%. The chain recombines TRBV27 with TRBJ1-5; D is perhaps TRBD1 (5 bases). This TCR was recovered from a human donor with acute or convalescent COVID-19. The donor label of this sample is uncertain. Sequenced input: peripheral blood. The CDR3 spells CASSLSPRGSNQPQHF. As DNA, the CDR3 is TGTGCCAGCAGTTTATCGCCCCGGGGGAGCAATCAGCCCCAGCATTTT.